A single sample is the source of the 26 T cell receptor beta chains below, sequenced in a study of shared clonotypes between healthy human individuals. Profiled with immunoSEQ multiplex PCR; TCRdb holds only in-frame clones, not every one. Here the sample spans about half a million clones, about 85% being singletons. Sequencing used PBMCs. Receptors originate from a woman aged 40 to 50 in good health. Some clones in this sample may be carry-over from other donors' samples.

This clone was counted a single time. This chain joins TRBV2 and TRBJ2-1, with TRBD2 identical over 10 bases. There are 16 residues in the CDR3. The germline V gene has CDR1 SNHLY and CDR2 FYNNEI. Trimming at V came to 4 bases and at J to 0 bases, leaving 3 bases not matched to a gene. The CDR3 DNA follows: TGTGCCAGCAGTGGTAGCGGGAGGAGCTCCTACAATGAGCAGTTCTTC. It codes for CASSGSGRSSYNEQFF.

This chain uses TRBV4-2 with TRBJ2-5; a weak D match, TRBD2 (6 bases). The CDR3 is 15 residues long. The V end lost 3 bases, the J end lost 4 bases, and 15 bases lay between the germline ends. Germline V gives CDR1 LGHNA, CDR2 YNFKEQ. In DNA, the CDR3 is TGTGCCAGCAGCCAGGTCCCTGAGGGAGGAGAGACCCAGTACTTC. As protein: CASSQVPEGGETQYF.

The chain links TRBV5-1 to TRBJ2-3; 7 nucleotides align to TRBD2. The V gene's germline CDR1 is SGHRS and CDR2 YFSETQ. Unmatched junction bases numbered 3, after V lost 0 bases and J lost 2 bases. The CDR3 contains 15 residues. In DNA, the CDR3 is TGCGCCAGCAGCTTGGGGACTAGTTTCACAGATACGCAGTATTTT. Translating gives CASSLGTSFTDTQYF.

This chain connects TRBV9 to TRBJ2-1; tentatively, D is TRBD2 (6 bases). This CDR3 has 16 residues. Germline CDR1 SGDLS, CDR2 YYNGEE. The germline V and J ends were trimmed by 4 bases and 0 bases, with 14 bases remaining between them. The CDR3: CASSRQLEGSYNEQFF. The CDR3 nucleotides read TGTGCCAGCAGCCGGCAATTGGAGGGCTCCTACAATGAGCAGTTCTTC.

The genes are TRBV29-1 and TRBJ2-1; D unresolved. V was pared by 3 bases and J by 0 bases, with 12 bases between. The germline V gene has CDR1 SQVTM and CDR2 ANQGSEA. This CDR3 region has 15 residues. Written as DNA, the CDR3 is TGCAGCGTTGAGTCACTTCTGAGCTCCTACAATGAGCAGTTCTTC. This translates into CSVESLLSSYNEQFF.

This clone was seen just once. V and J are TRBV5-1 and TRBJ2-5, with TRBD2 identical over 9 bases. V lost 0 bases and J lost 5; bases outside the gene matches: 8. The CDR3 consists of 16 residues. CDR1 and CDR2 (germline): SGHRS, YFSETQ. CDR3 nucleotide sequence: TGCGCCAGCAGCTTGGGGGGCGGGAGGGCCCGTGAGACCCAGTACTTC. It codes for CASSLGGGRARETQYF.

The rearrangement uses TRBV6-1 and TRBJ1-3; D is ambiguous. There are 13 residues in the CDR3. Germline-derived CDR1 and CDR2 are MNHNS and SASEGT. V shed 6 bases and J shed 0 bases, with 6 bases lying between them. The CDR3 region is CASRGYSGNTIYF. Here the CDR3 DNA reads TGTGCCAGCAGAGGGTACTCTGGAAACACCATATATTTT.

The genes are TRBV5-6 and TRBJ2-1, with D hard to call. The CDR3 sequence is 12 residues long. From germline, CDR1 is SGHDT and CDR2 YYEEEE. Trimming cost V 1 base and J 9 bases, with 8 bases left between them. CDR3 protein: CASSLTGLEQFF. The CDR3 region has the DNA TGTGCCAGCAGCTTGACTGGGCTTGAGCAGTTCTTC. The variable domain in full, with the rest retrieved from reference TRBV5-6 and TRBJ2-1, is DAGVTQSPTHLIKTRGQQVTLRCSPKSGHDTVSWYQQALGQGPQFIFQYYEEEERQRGNFPDRFSGHQFPNYSSELNVNALLLGDSALYLCASSLTGLEQFFGPGTRLTVL.

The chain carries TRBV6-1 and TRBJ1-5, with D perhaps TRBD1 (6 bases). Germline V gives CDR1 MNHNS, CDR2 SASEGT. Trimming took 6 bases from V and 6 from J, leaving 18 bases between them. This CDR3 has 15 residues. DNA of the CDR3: TGTGCCAGCAGACCAGCGGGGGGGGCTGGTCAGCCCCAGCATTTT. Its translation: CASRPAGGAGQPQHF.

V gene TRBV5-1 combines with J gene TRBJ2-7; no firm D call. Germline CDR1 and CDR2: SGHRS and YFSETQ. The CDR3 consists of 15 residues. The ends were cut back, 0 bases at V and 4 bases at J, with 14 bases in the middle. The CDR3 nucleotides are TGCGCCAGCAGCTTGGAAGGCCTTGGCCCGTACGAGCAGTACTTC. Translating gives CASSLEGLGPYEQYF.

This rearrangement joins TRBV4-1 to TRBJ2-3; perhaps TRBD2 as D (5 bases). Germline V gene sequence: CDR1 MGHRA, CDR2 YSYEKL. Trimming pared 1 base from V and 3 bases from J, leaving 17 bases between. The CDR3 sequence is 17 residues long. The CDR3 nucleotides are TGCGCCAGCAGCCAAGTGAGGGAGTTAGTATTTACAGATACGCAGTATTTT. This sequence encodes CASSQVRELVFTDTQYF.

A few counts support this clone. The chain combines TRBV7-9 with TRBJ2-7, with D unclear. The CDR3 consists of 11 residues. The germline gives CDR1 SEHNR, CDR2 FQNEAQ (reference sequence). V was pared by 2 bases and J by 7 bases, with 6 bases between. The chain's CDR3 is CASSLIEEQYF. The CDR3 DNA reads TGTGCCAGCAGCTTAATCGAGGAGCAGTACTTC.

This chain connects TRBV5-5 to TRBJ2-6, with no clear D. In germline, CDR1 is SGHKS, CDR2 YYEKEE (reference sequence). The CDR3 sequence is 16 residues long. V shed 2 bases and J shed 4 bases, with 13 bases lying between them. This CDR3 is CASSLESMAGANVLTF. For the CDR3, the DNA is TGTGCCAGCAGCTTAGAATCGATGGCCGGGGCCAACGTCCTGACTTTC. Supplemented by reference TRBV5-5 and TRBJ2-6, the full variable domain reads DAGVTQSPTHLIKTRGQQVTLRCSPISGHKSVSWYQQVLGQGPQFIFQYYEKEERGRGNFPDRFSARQFPNYSSELNVNALLLGDSALYLCASSLESMAGANVLTFGAGSRLTVL.

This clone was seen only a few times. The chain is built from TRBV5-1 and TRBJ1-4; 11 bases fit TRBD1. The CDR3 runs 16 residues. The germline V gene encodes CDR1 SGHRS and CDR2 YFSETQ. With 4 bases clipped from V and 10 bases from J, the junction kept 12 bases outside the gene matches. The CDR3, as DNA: TGCGCCAGCAGCAGTAACTCCGGGACAGGGGGAGGAAAACTGTTTTTT. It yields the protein CASSSNSGTGGGKLFF.

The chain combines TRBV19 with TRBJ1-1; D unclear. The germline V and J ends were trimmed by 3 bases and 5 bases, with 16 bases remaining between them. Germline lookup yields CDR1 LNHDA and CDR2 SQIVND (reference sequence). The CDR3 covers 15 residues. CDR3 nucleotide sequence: TGTGCCAGTAGTATCCCGGTAGGTGGGTGGACTGAAGCTTTCTTT. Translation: CASSIPVGGWTEAFF.

CDR3 amino acids: CASSLSLAEATQYF. In DNA, the CDR3 is TGTGCCAGCAGCTTAAGTCTGGCGGAGGCGACGCAGTATTTT. V is TRBV7-3 and J is TRBJ2-3, with D possibly matching TRBD2 (5 bases). Germline V lookup: CDR1 SGHTA, CDR2 FQGTGA. The CDR3 is made up of 14 amino acids. V was shortened by 1 base and J by 9 bases, with 14 bases between the two germline ends.

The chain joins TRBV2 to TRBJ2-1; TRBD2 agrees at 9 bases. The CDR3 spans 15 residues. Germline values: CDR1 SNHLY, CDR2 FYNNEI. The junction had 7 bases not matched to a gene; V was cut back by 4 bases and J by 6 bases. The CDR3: CASSVSSGRTNEQFF. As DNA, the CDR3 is TGTGCCAGCAGTGTGTCAAGCGGGAGGACCAATGAGCAGTTCTTC.

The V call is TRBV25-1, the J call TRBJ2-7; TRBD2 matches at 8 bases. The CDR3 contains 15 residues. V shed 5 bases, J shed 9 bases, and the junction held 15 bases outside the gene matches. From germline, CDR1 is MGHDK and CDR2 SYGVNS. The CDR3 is CASSNTAGVLFGQYF. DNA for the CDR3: TGTGCCAGCAGTAACACAGCGGGAGTCCTATTCGGGCAGTACTTC.

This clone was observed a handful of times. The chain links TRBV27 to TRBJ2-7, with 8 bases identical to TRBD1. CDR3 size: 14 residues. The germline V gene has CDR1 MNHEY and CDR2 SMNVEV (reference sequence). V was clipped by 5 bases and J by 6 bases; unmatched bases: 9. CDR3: CASSAGTGLFEQYF. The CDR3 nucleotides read TGTGCCAGCAGTGCCGGGACAGGTTTATTCGAGCAGTACTTC.

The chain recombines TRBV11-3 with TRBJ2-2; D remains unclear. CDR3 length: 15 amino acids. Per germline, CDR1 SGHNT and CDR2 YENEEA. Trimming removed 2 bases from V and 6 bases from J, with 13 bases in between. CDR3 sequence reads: CASSLRTTSPGELFF. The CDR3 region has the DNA TGTGCCAGCAGCTTACGGACGACCAGCCCCGGGGAGCTGTTTTTT.

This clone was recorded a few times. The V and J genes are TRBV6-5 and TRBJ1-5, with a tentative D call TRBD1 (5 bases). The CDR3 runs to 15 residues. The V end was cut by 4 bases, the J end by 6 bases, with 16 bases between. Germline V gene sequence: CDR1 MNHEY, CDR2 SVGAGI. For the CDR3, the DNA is TGTGCCAGCAGTTCCCAGGTGGGGGGGATTCAGCCCCAGCATTTT. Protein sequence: CASSSQVGGIQPQHF.

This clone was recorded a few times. The CDR3 here is CASSFTSGASYEQYF. As DNA, the CDR3 is TGTGCCAGCAGCTTTACTAGCGGGGCGTCCTACGAGCAGTACTTC. The chain carries TRBV5-4 and TRBJ2-7; 10 bases match TRBD2. V dropped 2 bases and J dropped 1; count of bases not matched to a gene: 3. Germline loops: CDR1 SGHNT, CDR2 YYREEE (reference sequence). This CDR3 is 15 amino acids long.

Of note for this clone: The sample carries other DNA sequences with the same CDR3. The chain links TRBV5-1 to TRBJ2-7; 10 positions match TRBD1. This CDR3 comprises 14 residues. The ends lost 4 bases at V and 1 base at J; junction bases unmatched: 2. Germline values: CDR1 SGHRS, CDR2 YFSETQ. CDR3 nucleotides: TGCGCCAGCAGCAGGACAGGGGGTTCCTACGAGCAGTACTTC. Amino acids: CASSRTGGSYEQYF. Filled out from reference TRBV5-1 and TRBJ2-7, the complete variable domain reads KAGVTQTPRYLIKTRGQQVTLSCSPISGHRSVSWYQQTPGQGLQFLFEYFSETQRNKGNFPGRFSGRQFSNSRSEMNVSTLELGDSALYLCASSRTGGSYEQYFGPGTRLTVT.

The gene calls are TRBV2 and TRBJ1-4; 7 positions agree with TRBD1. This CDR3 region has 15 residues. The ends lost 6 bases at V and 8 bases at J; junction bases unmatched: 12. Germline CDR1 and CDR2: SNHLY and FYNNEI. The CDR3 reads CASRDRERHDEKLFF. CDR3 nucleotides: TGTGCCAGCAGAGACAGGGAACGACACGACGAAAAACTGTTTTTT.

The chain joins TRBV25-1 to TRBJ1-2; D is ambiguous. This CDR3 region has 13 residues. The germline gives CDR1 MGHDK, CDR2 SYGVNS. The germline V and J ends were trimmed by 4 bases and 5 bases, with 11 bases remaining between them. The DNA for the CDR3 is TGTGCCAGCAGTGGTGACTGGGTATATGGCTACACCTTC. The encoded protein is CASSGDWVYGYTF.

CDR3 nucleotide sequence: TGCGCCAGCAGCTCCGGCAGGGGAGATACCGAGCAGTACTTC. This gives the protein CASSSGRGDTEQYF. The rearrangement uses TRBV5-1 and TRBJ2-7; a possible D gene is TRBD1 (6 bases). The V gene's germline CDR1 is SGHRS and CDR2 YFSETQ. The CDR3 length is 14 residues. The V end lost 3 bases, the J end lost 6 bases, and 16 bases lay between the germline ends. Full variable domain (outside the CDR3, taken from reference TRBV5-1 and TRBJ2-7): KAGVTQTPRYLIKTRGQQVTLSCSPISGHRSVSWYQQTPGQGLQFLFEYFSETQRNKGNFPGRFSGRQFSNSRSEMNVSTLELGDSALYLCASSSGRGDTEQYFGPGTRLTVT.